This TCR beta chain is drawn from a study of preoperative IRX-2 immunotherapy in early breast cancer. Deletions cut 0 bases from V and 1 base from J, with 8 bases between. The CDR3 loop spans 15 amino acids. The germline V gene has CDR1 SGHRS and CDR2 YFSETQ. Some clones are missing from TCRdb's copy, which holds only in-frame ones; the method was immunoSEQ multiplex PCR. The data contain roughly 30,000 clones, roughly 87% of them seen just once; the ten biggest clones take up 2.5%. Treatment in this sample: preoperative locoregional IRX-2 cytokine immunotherapy. Patients received preoperative, locoregional IRX-2 cytokine immunotherapy in a phase Ib study.

This clonotype originated in a human donor with breast cancer. The specimen comprised lymph node tissue, sampled from a patient treated with IRX-2 immunotherapy. This sequence joins TRBV5-1 and TRBJ2-1; D is unresolved. The CDR3 sequence: CASSLEKQSYNEQFF. Written as DNA, the CDR3 is TGCGCCAGCAGCTTGGAAAAACAGTCCTACAATGAGCAGTTCTTC.